The text below deals with one T cell receptor (beta chain). Using immunoSEQ multiplex PCR, the repertoire was profiled, and TCRdb retains in-frame clones only, with some absent. The sample contains about 350,000 clones, 85% to 90% of which appear only once. The sample comes from a study of Ad26.COV2.S vaccination and SARS-CoV-2 variants. Looked up from germline, CDR1 is MNHNY and CDR2 is SVGAGI (reference sequence). This CDR3 has 14 residues. The V end was cut by 6 bases, the J end by 0 bases, with 10 bases between. Treatment given: roughly 20 received Ad26.COV2.S at low or high dose, single or two shots; five or six received placebo; per-sample allocation not given. Collection of samples fell on day 63 after the first vaccine or placebo injection.

V gene TRBV6-6 combines with J gene TRBJ2-3, with a possible D match to TRBD1 (5 bases). Material: peripheral blood, obtained in a trial of Ad26.COV2.S vaccine versus placebo. This TCR was recovered from a person between 18 and 60 years old who received the Ad26.COV2.S COVID-19 vaccine or a placebo. The CDR3 loop reads CASSHRRSTDTQYF. CDR3 nucleotides: TGTGCCAGCAGCCACAGGCGGAGCACAGATACGCAGTATTTT.